A single sample gave rise to the 24 T cell receptor beta chains below, sequenced in a study of HIV-infected patients and healthy controls. Roughly three months, about 14 weeks, into antiretroviral therapy, follow-up blood was collected. The repertoire came from unfractionated whole blood and reflected all unsorted peripheral T cells. Alpha and beta constant-region primers primed reverse transcription of approximately 500 ng RNA. Each of the alpha and beta chains got its own library through chain-specific third strand synthesis with indices. MiXCR was run by TCRdb on the 5' RACE reads, yielding one entry per CDR3 protein. This sample yields some 20,000 distinct CDR3 sequences, of which about 8.7% are seen a single time; roughly 20% belongs to the top ten. The sequencing here drew on blood, taken during antiretroviral therapy. The receptors were gathered from an adult with HIV infection.

This clonotype was counted many times. The chain combines TRBV5-1 with TRBJ1-1; 7 bases are shared with TRBD1. The J segment lost 4 bases and the V segment lost 0 bases, leaving 3 bases of the junction unmatched. CDR1 is SGHRS, CDR2 YFSETQ, per germline. The CDR3 extends over 14 amino acids. The CDR3 nucleotides are TGCGCCAGCAGCTTGGTGGCAGGGGGCACTGAAGCTTTCTTT. Its translation: CASSLVAGGTEAFF.

There are many counts of this clonotype. The V and J genes are TRBV4-1 and TRBJ1-5; D possibly corresponds to TRBD1 (6 bases). Trimming took 1 base from V and 5 from J, leaving 12 bases between them. The CDR3 has 15 amino acids. Germline V gives CDR1 MGHRA, CDR2 YSYEKL. The CDR3 region is CASSQGPGVYQPQHF. In DNA form, the CDR3 reads TGCGCCAGCAGCCAAGGGCCAGGGGTGTATCAGCCCCAGCATTTT.

V and J are TRBV30 and TRBJ2-1; the D gene is possibly TRBD1 (5 bases). From germline, CDR1 is GTSNPN and CDR2 SVGIG (reference sequence). Trimming pared 2 bases from V and 9 bases from J, leaving 11 bases between. The CDR3 length is 12 residues. The CDR3 coding sequence is TGTGCCTGGAGTTTGACAGACGCTGAGCAGTTCTTC. This gives the protein CAWSLTDAEQFF.

This clonotype was picked up many times. The chain couples TRBV28 to TRBJ2-2; 7 nucleotides line up with TRBD2. From germline, CDR1 is MDHEN and CDR2 SYDVKM. Trimming took 5 bases from V and 6 from J; bases not matched to a gene: 9. This CDR3 comprises 15 residues. CDR3 bases: TGTGCCAGCAGTCCCTGGCCGGGAGGTCCCGGGGAGCTGTTTTTT. Encoded protein: CASSPWPGGPGELFF.

This clonotype was counted at least ten times. The CDR3 DNA follows: TGTGCCAGCAGCCAATTCGGGCCGTCGTACGAGCAGTACTTC. As protein: CASSQFGPSYEQYF. The chain carries TRBV3-1 and TRBJ2-7; no reliable D call. The V and J ends lost 2 bases and 4 bases respectively, with 12 bases between them. The germline CDR1 and CDR2 sequences are LGHDT and YNNKEL (reference sequence). The CDR3 is 14 amino acids.

This clonotype was recorded at least ten times. The genes are TRBV12-3 or TRBV12-4 and TRBJ2-1, with unresolved D. The CDR3 length is 12 residues. Between the trimmed V and J ends, which lost 3 bases and 7 bases, there was a span of 7 bases. CDR3 DNA: TGTGCCAGCAGTTTGGCTTGGAATGAGCAGTTCTTC. It translates to CASSLAWNEQFF.

CDR3 DNA sequence: TGTGCCAGCAGTTTTGGGCGGAGCTCTGGGGCCAACGTCCTGACTTTC. Protein sequence: CASSFGRSSGANVLTF. V is TRBV27 and J is TRBJ2-6; D is uncertain. The germline gives CDR1 MNHEY, CDR2 SMNVEV (reference sequence). V lost 3 bases and J 0 bases, leaving 9 bases between the germline ends. The CDR3 runs 16 residues.

This clonotype was detected many times. The junction shows a germline mismatch at one end, possibly a read error. The V call is TRBV6-5, the J call TRBJ2-3; the D call may be TRBD1 or TRBD2 (6 bases each). CDR1 is MNHEY, CDR2 SVGAGI, per germline. The CDR3 length is 17 residues. Here the CDR3 DNA reads TGTGCCAGCAGCCGACGACTAGTTCGGGACACCACAAATACGCAGTATTTT. Amino acids: CASSRRLVRDTTNTQYF.

This clonotype was counted at least ten times. This rearrangement joins TRBV5-1 to TRBJ2-6, with D possibly called TRBD1 or TRBD2 (6 bases each). Per the germline V gene, CDR1 is SGHRS and CDR2 is YFSETQ. The CDR3 covers 16 residues. V lost 7 bases and J 2 bases, leaving 16 bases between the germline ends. The DNA of the CDR3 is TGCGCCAGCGCACCACAGGGAGGCGCTGGGGCCAACGTCCTGACTTTC. Protein sequence: CASAPQGGAGANVLTF.

In this sample, this clonotype turned up many times. This chain connects TRBV3-1 to TRBJ2-1, with D perhaps TRBD2 (7 bases). Germline CDR1 and CDR2: LGHDT and YNNKEL (reference sequence). This CDR3 comprises 15 residues. V was shortened by 1 base and J by 8 bases, with 15 bases between the two germline ends. CDR3 amino acids: CASSQGGGESDEQFF. The CDR3 DNA sequence: TGTGCCAGCAGCCAAGGAGGGGGGGAAAGTGATGAGCAGTTCTTC.

This clonotype came up many times. V usage is TRBV30 and J usage is TRBJ2-7, with D perhaps TRBD1 or TRBD2 (5 bases each). The V and J ends lost 2 bases and 6 bases respectively, with 17 bases between them. CDR1 and CDR2 from the germline V gene are GTSNPN and SVGIG (reference sequence). The CDR3 has 14 residues. The CDR3 sequence: CAWSTGTGSSEQYF. The CDR3 DNA reads TGTGCCTGGAGTACCGGGACCGGCTCTTCCGAGCAGTACTTC.

This clonotype is deemed medium-sized. This chain uses TRBV19 with TRBJ2-6; D is unclear. Deletions cut 7 bases from V and 0 bases from J, with 13 bases between. There are 16 residues in the CDR3. The germline gives CDR1 LNHDA, CDR2 SQIVND (reference sequence). DNA of the CDR3: TGTGCCAGTAAGACGGGCCTCTCCTCTGGGGCCAACGTCCTGACTTTC. Residues: CASKTGLSSGANVLTF.

In this sample, this clonotype turned up many times. The genes are TRBV14 and TRBJ1-1, with D unresolved. Germline V CDR1 and CDR2: SGHDN, FVKESK. V lost 0 bases and J lost 1, with 6 bases in between. The length of the CDR3 is 14 residues. CDR3 region: CASSQENKNTEAFF. The CDR3 region has the DNA TGTGCCAGCAGCCAAGAAAACAAGAACACTGAAGCTTTCTTT.

This clonotype was detected ten times or more. The rearrangement uses TRBV10-3 and TRBJ1-1; 7 nucleotides match TRBD1. Germline V gives CDR1 ENHRY, CDR2 SYGVKD. This CDR3 is 14 amino acids long. V dropped 8 bases and J dropped 1; count of bases not matched to a gene: 7. The CDR3 sequence: CAIGRTGQNTEAFF. The CDR3 nucleotides read TGTGCCATCGGGAGGACAGGACAGAACACTGAAGCTTTCTTT.

V gene TRBV18 combines with J gene TRBJ2-7; D remains unclear. V gave up 1 base and J gave up 3 bases, with 10 bases separating them. The germline gives CDR1 KGHSH, CDR2 LQKENI. This CDR3 region has 14 residues. CDR3 sequence: CASSPLGRFYEQYF. CDR3 DNA: TGTGCCAGCTCACCACTTGGCCGATTCTACGAGCAGTACTTC.

This clonotype was seen repeatedly, ten times or more. The chain couples TRBV20-1 to TRBJ2-7, with D possibly being TRBD1 (5 bases). This CDR3 has 15 amino acids. Germline assignment: CDR1 DFQATT and CDR2 SNEGSKA (reference sequence). The ends were cut back, 6 bases at V and 0 bases at J, with 18 bases in the middle. The CDR3 sequence: CSASIPDRTSYEQYF. The DNA for the CDR3 is TGCAGTGCCTCCATCCCTGACAGAACCTCCTACGAGCAGTACTTC.

This clonotype has a count of ten or more. V and J are TRBV20-1 and TRBJ2-5; no clear D gene. Germline V gene data show CDR1 as DFQATT and CDR2 as SNEGSKA (reference sequence). The CDR3 spans 11 residues. V gave up 3 bases and J gave up 5 bases, with 7 bases separating them. CDR3 nucleotides: TGCAGTGCTAGTCTATCTGAGACCCAGTACTTC. Translating gives CSASLSETQYF.

In its sample, this clonotype was seen many times. The J gene is TRBJ2-5, the V gene TRBV20-1; the D call may be TRBD1 or TRBD2 (7 bases each). The germline V gene encodes CDR1 DFQATT and CDR2 SNEGSKA (reference sequence). The CDR3 consists of 12 residues. The CDR3 region has the DNA TGCGGGGATCAGGGGGGGTTCGAGACCCAGTACTTC. Its protein is CGDQGGFETQYF.

The V gene is TRBV6-5, the J gene TRBJ1-1; D remains unclear. The V gene's germline CDR1 is MNHEY and CDR2 SVGAGI. Trimming pared 2 bases from V and 0 bases from J, leaving 7 bases between. The CDR3 sequence is 14 residues long. CDR3 protein: CASSYMAMNTEAFF. The CDR3 DNA reads TGTGCCAGCAGTTACATGGCCATGAACACTGAAGCTTTCTTT.

This clonotype was detected many times. This chain joins TRBV27 and TRBJ2-7, with 10 bases identical to TRBD1. V was clipped by 5 bases and J by 4 bases; unmatched bases: 5. This CDR3 has 14 amino acids. Per the germline V gene, CDR1 is MNHEY and CDR2 is SMNVEV (reference sequence). CDR3 coding DNA: TGTGCCAGCAGTCCGCGGGACAGGGGTTACGAGCAGTACTTC. Translation gives CASSPRDRGYEQYF.

This clonotype was observed many times. The V call is TRBV29-1, the J call TRBJ1-5; D unresolved. This CDR3 is 14 amino acids long. Germline CDR1 and CDR2: SQVTM and ANQGSEA. Trimming shortened V by 5 bases and J by 6 bases, and 17 bases separated the two germline ends. The CDR3 protein is CSVSKDGDIQPQHF. The CDR3 DNA reads TGCAGCGTTTCTAAGGACGGAGATATTCAGCCCCAGCATTTT.

This clonotype appeared a few times. The chain recombines TRBV29-1 with TRBJ2-1; no definite D call. This CDR3 is built from 19 residues. Germline-derived CDR1 and CDR2 are SQVTM and ANQGSEA. Between the trimmed V and J ends, which lost 3 bases and 2 bases, there was a span of 26 bases. For the CDR3, the DNA is TGCAGCGTTGATCCCTACCTGAGAGAGATCACTCCAACCTACAATGAGCAGTTCTTC. This codes for CSVDPYLREITPTYNEQFF.

This clonotype was found many times. The chain combines TRBV28 with TRBJ2-7; either TRBD1 or TRBD2 may supply D (5 bases each). V lost 7 bases to trimming and J lost 4 bases, with 17 bases between them. The CDR3 runs to 14 residues. Germline V gives CDR1 MDHEN, CDR2 SYDVKM. CDR3 coding DNA: TGTGCCAGCACCGACCCAGGGACGCTATACGAGCAGTACTTC. Its translation: CASTDPGTLYEQYF.

This clonotype was recorded at least ten times. The chain is built from TRBV24-1 and TRBJ2-5; D ambiguous. This CDR3 is built from 15 residues. Deletions cut 4 bases from V and 1 base from J, with 12 bases between. Germline V lookup: CDR1 KGHDR, CDR2 SFDVKD. CDR3 loop: CATSDRTGPQETQYF. For the CDR3, the DNA is TGTGCCACCAGTGACCGGACGGGTCCCCAAGAGACCCAGTACTTC.